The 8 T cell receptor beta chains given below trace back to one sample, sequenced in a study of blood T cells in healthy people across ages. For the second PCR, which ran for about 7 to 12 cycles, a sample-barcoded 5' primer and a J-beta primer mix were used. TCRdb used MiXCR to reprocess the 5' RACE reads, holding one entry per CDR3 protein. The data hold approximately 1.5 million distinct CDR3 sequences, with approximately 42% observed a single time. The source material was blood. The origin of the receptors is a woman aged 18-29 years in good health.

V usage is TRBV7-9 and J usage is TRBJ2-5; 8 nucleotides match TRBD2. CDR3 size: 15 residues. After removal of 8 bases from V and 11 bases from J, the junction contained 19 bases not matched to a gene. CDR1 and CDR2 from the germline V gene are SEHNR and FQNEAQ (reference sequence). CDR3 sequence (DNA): TGTGCCAGCGACCGCGGGGGGACCTCCTACAATGAGCAGTACTTC. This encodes CASDRGGTSYNEQYF.

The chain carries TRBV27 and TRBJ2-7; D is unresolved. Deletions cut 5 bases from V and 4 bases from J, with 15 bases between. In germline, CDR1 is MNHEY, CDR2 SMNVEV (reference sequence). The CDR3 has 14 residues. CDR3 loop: CASSQSGFSYEQYF. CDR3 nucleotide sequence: TGTGCCAGCAGTCAAAGTGGATTTAGTTACGAGCAGTACTTC.

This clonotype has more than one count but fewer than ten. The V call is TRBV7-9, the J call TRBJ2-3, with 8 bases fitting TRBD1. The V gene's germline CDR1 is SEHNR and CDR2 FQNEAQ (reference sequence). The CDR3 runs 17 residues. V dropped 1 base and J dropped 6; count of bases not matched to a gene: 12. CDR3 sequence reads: CASSLGTQGAESDTQYF. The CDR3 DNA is TGTGCCAGCAGCTTAGGGACCCAGGGGGCTGAATCGGATACGCAGTATTTT.

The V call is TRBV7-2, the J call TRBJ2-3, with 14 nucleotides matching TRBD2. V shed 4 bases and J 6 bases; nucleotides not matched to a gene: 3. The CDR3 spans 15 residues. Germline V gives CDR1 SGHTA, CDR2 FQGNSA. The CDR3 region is CASSYRTSGRDTQYF. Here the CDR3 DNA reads TGTGCCAGCAGCTATCGGACTAGCGGGAGGGATACGCAGTATTTT.

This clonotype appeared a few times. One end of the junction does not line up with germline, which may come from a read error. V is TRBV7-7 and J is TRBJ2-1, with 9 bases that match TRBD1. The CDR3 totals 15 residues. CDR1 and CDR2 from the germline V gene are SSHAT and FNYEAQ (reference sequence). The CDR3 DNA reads TGTGCTAGCAGCATGGGGACAGGGTCCTACAATGAGCAGTTCTTC. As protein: CASSMGTGSYNEQFF.

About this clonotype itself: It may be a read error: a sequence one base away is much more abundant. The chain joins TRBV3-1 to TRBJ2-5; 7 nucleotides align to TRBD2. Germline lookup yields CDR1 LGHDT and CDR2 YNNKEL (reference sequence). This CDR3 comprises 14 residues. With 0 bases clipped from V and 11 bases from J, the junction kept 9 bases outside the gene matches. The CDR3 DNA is TGTGCCAGCAGCCAAGAGGGACTACAGGTTGAGCAGTACTTC. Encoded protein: CASSQEGLQVEQYF.

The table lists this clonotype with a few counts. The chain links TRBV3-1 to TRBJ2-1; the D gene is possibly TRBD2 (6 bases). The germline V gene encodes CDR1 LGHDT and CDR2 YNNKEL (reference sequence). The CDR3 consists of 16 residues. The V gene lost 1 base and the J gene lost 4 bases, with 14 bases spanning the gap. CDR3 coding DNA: TGTGCCAGCAGCCAAGGCTTGCGGGGAGATTACAATGAGCAGTTCTTC. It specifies CASSQGLRGDYNEQFF.

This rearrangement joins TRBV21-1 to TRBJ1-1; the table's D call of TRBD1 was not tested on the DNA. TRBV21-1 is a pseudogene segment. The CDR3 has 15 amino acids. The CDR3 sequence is CASSNFRDRIGRAFF. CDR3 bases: TGTGCCAGCAGCAACTTCCGGGACAGGATCGGGAGGGCTTTCTTT.